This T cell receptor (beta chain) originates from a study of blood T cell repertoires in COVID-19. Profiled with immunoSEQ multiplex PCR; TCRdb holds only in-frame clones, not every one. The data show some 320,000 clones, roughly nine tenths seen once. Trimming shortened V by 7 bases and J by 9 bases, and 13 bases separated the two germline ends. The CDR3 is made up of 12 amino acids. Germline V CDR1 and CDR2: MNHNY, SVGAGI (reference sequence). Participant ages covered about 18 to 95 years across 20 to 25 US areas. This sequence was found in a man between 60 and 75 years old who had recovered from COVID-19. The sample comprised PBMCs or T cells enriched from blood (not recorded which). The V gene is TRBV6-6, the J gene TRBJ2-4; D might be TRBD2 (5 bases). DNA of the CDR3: TGTGCCAGCATGATTCGGGAAGGCATTCAGTACTTC. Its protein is CASMIREGIQYF.